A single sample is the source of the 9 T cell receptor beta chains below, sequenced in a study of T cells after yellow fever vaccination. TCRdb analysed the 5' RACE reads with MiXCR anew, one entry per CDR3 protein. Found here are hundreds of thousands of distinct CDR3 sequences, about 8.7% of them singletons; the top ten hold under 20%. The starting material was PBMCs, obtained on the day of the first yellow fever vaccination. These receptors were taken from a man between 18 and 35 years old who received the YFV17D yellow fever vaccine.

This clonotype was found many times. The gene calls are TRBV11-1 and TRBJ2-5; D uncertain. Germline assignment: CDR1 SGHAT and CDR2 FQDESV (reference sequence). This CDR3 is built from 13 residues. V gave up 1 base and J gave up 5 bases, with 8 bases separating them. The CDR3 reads CASSLGAAETQYF. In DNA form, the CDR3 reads TGTGCCAGCAGCTTAGGGGCGGCCGAGACCCAGTACTTC.

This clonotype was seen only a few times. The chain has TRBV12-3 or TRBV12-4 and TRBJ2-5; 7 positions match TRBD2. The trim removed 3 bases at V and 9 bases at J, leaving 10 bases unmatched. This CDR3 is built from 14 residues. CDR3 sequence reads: CASSLNPGLFPQYF. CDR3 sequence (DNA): TGTGCCAGCAGTTTGAATCCGGGACTATTTCCCCAGTACTTC.

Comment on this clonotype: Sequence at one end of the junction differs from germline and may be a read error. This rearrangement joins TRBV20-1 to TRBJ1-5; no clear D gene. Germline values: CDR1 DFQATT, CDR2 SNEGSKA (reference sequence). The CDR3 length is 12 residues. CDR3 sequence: CSASKPDQAQHF. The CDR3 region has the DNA TGCAGTGCTAGCAAGCCCGATCAGGCCCAGCATTTT.

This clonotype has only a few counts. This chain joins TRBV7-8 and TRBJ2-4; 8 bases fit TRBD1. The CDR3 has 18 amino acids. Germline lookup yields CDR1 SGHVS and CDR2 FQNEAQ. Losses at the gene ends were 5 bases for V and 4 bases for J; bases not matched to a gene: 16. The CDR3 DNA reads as TGTGCCAGCAGCGCCCTGAGGATGTTTGGGACAGGAAAAAACATTCAGTACTTC. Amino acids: CASSALRMFGTGKNIQYF.

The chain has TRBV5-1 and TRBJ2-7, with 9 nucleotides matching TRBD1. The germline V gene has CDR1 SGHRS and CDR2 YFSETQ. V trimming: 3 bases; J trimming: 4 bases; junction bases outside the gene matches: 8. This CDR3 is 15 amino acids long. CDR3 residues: CASSSRDRGVYEQYF. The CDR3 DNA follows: TGCGCCAGCAGCTCGCGAGACAGGGGGGTGTACGAGCAGTACTTC.

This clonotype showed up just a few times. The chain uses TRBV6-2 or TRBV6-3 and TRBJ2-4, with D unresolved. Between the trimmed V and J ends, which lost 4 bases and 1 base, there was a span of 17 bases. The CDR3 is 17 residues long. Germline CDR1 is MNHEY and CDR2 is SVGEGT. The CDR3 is CASSFRPFPGAKNIQYF. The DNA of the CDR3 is TGTGCCAGCAGTTTCCGGCCCTTCCCCGGGGCCAAAAACATTCAGTACTTC.

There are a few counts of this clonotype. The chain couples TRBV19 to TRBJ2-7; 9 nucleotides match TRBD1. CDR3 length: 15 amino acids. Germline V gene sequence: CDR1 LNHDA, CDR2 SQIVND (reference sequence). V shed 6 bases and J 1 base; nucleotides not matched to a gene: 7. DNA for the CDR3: TGTGCCAGTAGCCCAGGACAGGGGAATTCCTACGAGCAGTACTTC. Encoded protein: CASSPGQGNSYEQYF.

The CDR3 here is CASSFRDGGNGQFF. CDR3 DNA sequence: TGTGCCAGCAGCTTCCGGGACGGAGGAAACGGGCAGTTCTTC. The rearrangement links TRBV7-2 to TRBJ2-1, with D tentatively TRBD1 or TRBD2 (5 bases each). This CDR3 has 14 amino acids. V lost 3 bases and J lost 12, with 18 bases in between. Germline values: CDR1 SGHTA, CDR2 FQGNSA. Supplemented by reference TRBV7-2 and TRBJ2-1, the full variable domain reads GAGVSQSPSNKVTEKGKDVELRCDPISGHTALYWYRQSLGQGLEFLIYFQGNSAPDKSGLPSDRFSAERTGGSVSTLTIQRTQQEDSAVYLCASSFRDGGNGQFFGPGTRLTVL.

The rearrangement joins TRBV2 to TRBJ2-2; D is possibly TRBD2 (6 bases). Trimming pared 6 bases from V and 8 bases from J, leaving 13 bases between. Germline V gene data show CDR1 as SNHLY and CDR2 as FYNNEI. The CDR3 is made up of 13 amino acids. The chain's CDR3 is CASSDWREGELFF. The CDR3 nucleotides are TGTGCCAGCAGCGATTGGCGGGAAGGGGAGCTGTTTTTT. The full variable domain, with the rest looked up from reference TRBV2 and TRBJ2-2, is EPEVTQTPSHQVTQMGQEVILRCVPISNHLYFYWYRQILGQKVEFLVSFYNNEISEKSEIFDDQFSVERPDGSNFTLKIRSTKLEDSAMYFCASSDWREGELFFGEGSRLTVL.